Listed below are T cell receptor beta chains from one sample, sequenced in a study of cytomegalovirus exposure and HLA in healthy donors. Clones were read by immunoSEQ multiplex PCR, and TCRdb kept only the in-frame ones, dropping some. The table has 110,000 or so clones, roughly nine tenths seen once. Material for sequencing was PBMCs. Source of these receptors: a man between 18 and 35 years old in good health and CMV-seropositive. CDR3s include the opening cysteine and the closing phenylalanine or tryptophan. The D gene is left open where the match is weak. Clone size is not always given. Where it is, it says once, few, many or a class for expanded clones.

cdr3_length	d_call	v_call	clone_size	j_call	cdr3_aa	cdr3_nt
13	TRBD1	TRBV27	NA	TRBJ2-7	CASRNPGQVEQYF	TGTGCCAGCAGGAACCCGGGACAGGTGGAGCAGTACTTC
15	NA	TRBV4-2	once	TRBJ1-5	CASSQGTRGNQPQHF	TGTGCCAGCAGCCAAGGAACCCGGGGCAATCAGCCCCAGCATTTT
14	NA	TRBV6-6	NA	TRBJ2-7	CASRGQDRTYEQYF	TGTGCCAGCAGGGGCCAAGACAGGACCTACGAGCAGTACTTC
15	NA	TRBV19	NA	TRBJ1-2	CASSIFGGVGYGYTF	TGTGCCAGTAGTATCTTTGGGGGGGTCGGCTATGGCTACACCTTC
13	NA	TRBV5-4	NA	TRBJ2-2	CASSATSTGELFF	TGTGCCAGCAGCGCAACAAGCACCGGGGAGCTGTTTTTT
16	TRBD1	TRBV4-3	NA	TRBJ1-6	CASSQQQTTGGSPLHF	TGCGCCAGCAGCCAACAACAAACCACAGGGGGCTCACCCCTCCACTTT
15	TRBD1	TRBV19	NA	TRBJ1-3	CASSFSQGAGNTIYF	TGTGCCAGTAGTTTCTCCCAGGGGGCTGGAAACACCATATATTTT
16	TRBD2	TRBV18	NA	TRBJ2-1	CASSPTRGGRGREQFF	TGTGCCAGCTCACCGACCCGGGGAGGGCGCGGTCGTGAGCAGTTCTTC
12	NA	TRBV29-1	NA	TRBJ2-1	CSTPRSRNEQFF	TGCAGCACCCCCCGAAGCCGCAATGAGCAGTTCTTC
14	NA	TRBV7-2	few	TRBJ2-7	CASSFSVATYEQYF	TGTGCCAGCAGCTTTTCCGTAGCAACCTACGAGCAGTACTTC
15	TRBD1	TRBV7-2	once	TRBJ2-5	CASSLRDRGQETQYF	TGTGCCAGCAGCCTCCGGGACAGGGGGCAAGAGACCCAGTACTTC
13	NA	TRBV5-1	NA	TRBJ1-2	CASSLSRDYGYTF	TGCGCCAGCAGCTTGAGCCGGGACTATGGCTACACCTTC
14	TRBD1	TRBV28	NA	TRBJ2-7	CASIARDSSYEQYF	TGTGCCAGCATCGCCCGGGACAGCTCCTACGAGCAGTACTTC
13	NA	TRBV2	NA	TRBJ1-5	CASRQDSNQPQHF	TGTGCCAGTAGACAGGATAGCAATCAGCCCCAGCATTTT
15	TRBD1	TRBV7-9	NA	TRBJ1-6	CASSPDRERNSPLHF	TGTGCCAGCAGCCCTGACAGGGAGAGGAATTCACCCCTCCACTTT
18	NA	TRBV7-9	NA	TRBJ1-2	CASSLAPGTPVPNYGYTF	TGTGCCAGCAGCTTAGCGCCTGGGACTCCCGTCCCTAACTATGGCTACACCTTC
12	TRBD1	TRBV7-9	NA	TRBJ1-1	CASSPGQGRAFF	TGTGCCAGCAGCCCGGGACAGGGTCGAGCTTTCTTT
17	NA	TRBV27	NA	TRBJ1-4	CASSYQLPGATNEKLFF	TGTGCCAGCAGTTACCAATTACCGGGTGCAACTAATGAAAAACTGTTTTTT
15	NA	TRBV11-3	NA	TRBJ2-3	CASSLVGRGPDTQYF	TGTGCCAGCAGCTTAGTAGGCAGGGGACCAGATACGCAGTATTTT
14	TRBD1	TRBV7-6	NA	TRBJ1-2	CASSSGTGRGGYTF	TGTGCCAGCAGCTCCGGGACAGGACGGGGTGGCTACACCTTC
16	TRBD1	TRBV25-1	NA	TRBJ1-3	CASSDPGQGRKNTIYF	TGTGCCAGCAGTGACCCGGGACAGGGAAGAAAAAACACCATATATTTT
11	TRBD2	TRBV5-5	NA	TRBJ2-7	CASTLGGEQYF	TGTGCCAGCACCCTGGGGGGGGAGCAGTACTTC
15	TRBD2	TRBV28	NA	TRBJ2-3	CANSLAGARTDTQYF	TGTGCCAACAGTTTAGCGGGGGCCCGCACAGATACGCAGTATTTT
13	TRBD1	TRBV10-3	NA	TRBJ2-7	CAIRQGGIYEQYF	TGTGCCATTCGACAGGGGGGTATCTACGAGCAGTACTTC
14	TRBD1	TRBV5-5	NA	TRBJ2-3	CASSFGTVADTQYF	TGTGCCAGCAGCTTCGGGACAGTGGCAGATACGCAGTATTTT
15	TRBD1	TRBV9	NA	TRBJ1-2	CASSVAGTGGSGYTF	TGTGCCAGCAGCGTTGCCGGGACAGGGGGCTCTGGCTACACCTTC
13	TRBD1	TRBV13	NA	TRBJ2-1	CASSGDRGGEQFF	TGTGCCAGCAGCGGAGACAGGGGCGGTGAGCAGTTCTTC
15	NA	TRBV4-3	NA	TRBJ1-1	CASSQVVHKTLKRFF	TGCGCCAGCAGCCAAGTTGTGCATAAAACGCTGAAGCGTTTCTTT
15	TRBD1	TRBV6-1	few	TRBJ1-2	CASSPPGTGFYGYTF	TGTGCCAGCAGTCCTCCCGGGACAGGTTTCTATGGCTACACCTTC
17	TRBD1	TRBV4-2	NA	TRBJ2-1	CASSTTNRGRLYNEQFF	TGTGCCAGCAGCACTACGAACAGGGGGCGGTTGTACAATGAGCAGTTCTTC
14	TRBD2	TRBV5-1	NA	TRBJ2-5	CASSTSGYQETQYF	TGCGCCAGCAGTACTAGCGGGTACCAAGAGACCCAGTACTTC
19	NA	TRBV7-8	NA	TRBJ2-6	CASSSLSAGIISGANVLTF	TGTGCCAGCAGCTCCTTATCCGCAGGGATTATCTCTGGGGCCAACGTCCTGACTTTC
15	NA	TRBV5-6	few	TRBJ1-2	CASSDGSGSLYGYTF	TGTGCCAGCAGCGACGGGTCGGGGTCCCTCTATGGCTACACCTTC
15	NA	TRBV27	NA	TRBJ2-5	CASSRSRLSPETQYF	TGTGCCAGCAGTCGCTCCCGACTCTCCCCAGAGACCCAGTACTTC
17	NA	TRBV5-1	NA	TRBJ2-2	CASSLEGPAGNTGELFF	TGCGCCAGCAGCTTGGAGGGGCCAGCAGGCAACACCGGGGAGCTGTTTTTT
18	TRBD2	TRBV27	many	TRBJ2-2	CASSPLDGGGSNTGELFF	TGTGCCAGCAGTCCCCTCGATGGCGGGGGGTCGAACACCGGGGAGCTGTTTTTT
14	TRBD1	TRBV9	NA	TRBJ2-5	CASSLPGQGDTQYF	TGTGCCAGCAGCTTGCCGGGACAGGGAGATACCCAGTACTTC
18	NA	TRBV15	NA	TRBJ1-2	CATSSYGGWAVGPYGYTF	TGTGCCACCAGCAGTTACGGAGGCTGGGCCGTAGGGCCCTATGGCTACACCTTC
17	NA	TRBV7-2	NA	TRBJ1-3	CASSLRPGTSSGNTIYF	TGTGCCAGCAGCTTAAGGCCCGGGACATCCTCTGGAAACACCATATATTTT
16	NA	TRBV7-2	NA	TRBJ2-2	CASSLGVRGNTGELFF	TGTGCCAGCAGCTTAGGGGTCAGGGGGAACACCGGGGAGCTGTTTTTT
14	TRBD1	TRBV27	once	TRBJ1-1	CASSYGQGDTEAFF	TGTGCCAGCAGCTATGGACAGGGGGACACTGAAGCTTTCTTT
14	NA	TRBV9	NA	TRBJ1-1	CASSASGKNTEAFF	TGTGCCAGCAGCGCCTCAGGGAAGAACACTGAAGCTTTCTTT
14	TRBD2	TRBV28	NA	TRBJ2-1	CASGSSGGAREQFF	TGTGCCAGCGGGAGTAGCGGGGGGGCACGTGAGCAGTTCTTC
15	NA	TRBV21-1	NA	TRBJ2-1	CASSKSGTRLNEQFF	TGTGCCAGCAGCAAAAGCGGGACTAGACTCAATGAGCAGTTCTTC
15	NA	TRBV5-4	once	TRBJ1-6	CASSFSSSYNSPLHF	TGTGCCAGCAGCTTCTCGAGCTCCTATAATTCACCCCTCCACTTT
22	TRBD1	TRBV29-1	NA	TRBJ2-1	CSVEDLWGSDREEEGSYNEQFF	TGCAGCGTTGAAGATCTATGGGGTTCGGACAGGGAAGAGGAGGGCTCCTACAATGAGCAGTTCTTC
14	NA	TRBV10-3	NA	TRBJ2-2	CAITPRELTGELFF	TGTGCCATCACCCCCCGGGAGCTGACCGGGGAGCTGTTTTTT
11	NA	TRBV19	once	TRBJ2-1	CASSISGEQFF	TGTGCCAGTAGTATTTCAGGGGAGCAGTTCTTC
13	NA	TRBV7-2	NA	TRBJ1-2	CASSPSEYYGYTF	TGTGCCAGCAGCCCGTCAGAATACTATGGCTACACCTTC
15	NA	TRBV5-1	NA	TRBJ1-5	CASSLEGDSNQPQHF	TGCGCCAGCAGCTTGGAAGGGGATAGCAATCAGCCCCAGCATTTT
14	NA	TRBV18	NA	TRBJ2-5	CASSPGPSEETQYF	TGTGCCAGCTCACCGGGCCCCTCAGAGGAGACCCAGTACTTC
13	NA	TRBV5-1	NA	TRBJ2-5	CASGIQGKETQYF	TGCGCCAGCGGCATACAGGGAAAAGAGACCCAGTACTTC
12	TRBD2	TRBV30	NA	TRBJ2-5	CAASGGQETQYF	TGTGCCGCGAGCGGGGGACAAGAGACCCAGTACTTC